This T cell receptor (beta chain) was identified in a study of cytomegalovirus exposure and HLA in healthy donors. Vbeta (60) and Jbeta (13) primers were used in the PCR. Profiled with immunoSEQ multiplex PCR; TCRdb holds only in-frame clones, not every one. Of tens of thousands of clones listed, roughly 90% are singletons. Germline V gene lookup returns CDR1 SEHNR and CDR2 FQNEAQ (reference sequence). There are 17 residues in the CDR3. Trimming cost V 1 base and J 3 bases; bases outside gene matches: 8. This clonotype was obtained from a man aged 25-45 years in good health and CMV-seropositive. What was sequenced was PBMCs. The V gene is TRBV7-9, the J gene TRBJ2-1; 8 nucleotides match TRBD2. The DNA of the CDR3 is TGTGCCAGCAGCTTAGACGGCCCCCGGGGGGGCTACAATGAGCAGTTCTTC. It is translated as CASSLDGPRGGYNEQFF.